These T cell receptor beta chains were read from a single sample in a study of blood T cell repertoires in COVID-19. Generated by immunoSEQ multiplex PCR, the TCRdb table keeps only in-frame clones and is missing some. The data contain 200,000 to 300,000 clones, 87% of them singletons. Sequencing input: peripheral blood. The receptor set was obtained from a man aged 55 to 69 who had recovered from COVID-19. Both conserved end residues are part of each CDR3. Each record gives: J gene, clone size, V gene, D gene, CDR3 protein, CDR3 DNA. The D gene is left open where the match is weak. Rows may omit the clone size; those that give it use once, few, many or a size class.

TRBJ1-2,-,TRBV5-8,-,CASSRPWGRRGYTF,TGTGCCAGCAGCCGGCCGTGGGGCCGCCGGGGCTACACCTTC
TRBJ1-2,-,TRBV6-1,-,CASSELGSPGGYTF,TGTGCCAGCAGTGAATTGGGCTCCCCCGGTGGCTACACCTTC
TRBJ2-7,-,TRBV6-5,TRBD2,CASSPLAGALEQYF,TGTGCCAGCAGCCCACTAGCGGGGGCCCTGGAGCAGTACTTC
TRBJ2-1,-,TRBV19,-,CASNRGTRGGEQFF,TGTGCCAGTAATAGGGGGACAAGGGGTGGTGAGCAGTTCTTC
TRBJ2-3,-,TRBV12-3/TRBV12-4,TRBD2,CASGRDYLQYF,TGTGCCAGCGGCCGGGACTACCTGCAGTATTTT
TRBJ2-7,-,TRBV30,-,CAWSEAAEGQYF,TGTGCCTGGAGTGAGGCTGCCGAGGGGCAGTACTTC
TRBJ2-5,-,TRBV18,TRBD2,CASSPPSGGQETQYF,TGTGCCAGCTCACCACCTAGCGGGGGACAAGAGACCCAGTACTTC
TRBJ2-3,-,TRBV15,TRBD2,CATSRDLGTTDTQYF,TGTGCCACCAGCAGAGATTTGGGGACTACCGATACGCAGTATTTT
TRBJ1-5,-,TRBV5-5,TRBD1,CASSLQGALGQPQHF,TGTGCCAGCAGCTTGCAGGGGGCGCTGGGTCAGCCCCAGCATTTT
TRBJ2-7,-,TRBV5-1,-,CASSLIGGGAYEQYF,TGCGCCAGCAGCTTGATCGGAGGAGGGGCCTACGAGCAGTACTTC
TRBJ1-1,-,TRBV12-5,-,CATPGARVNTEAFF,TGTGCTACCCCTGGGGCCCGGGTGAACACTGAAGCTTTCTTT
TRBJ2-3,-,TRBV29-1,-,CSSAGDRGGTDTQYF,TGCAGCTCCGCCGGCGATCGCGGCGGCACAGATACGCAGTATTTT
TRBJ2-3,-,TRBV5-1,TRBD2,CASSVGLAGPSADTQYF,TGCGCCAGCAGCGTGGGACTAGCGGGGCCTTCGGCAGATACGCAGTATTTT
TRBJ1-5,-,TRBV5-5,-,CASSFQQTYQPQHF,TGTGCCAGCAGCTTTCAACAGACCTATCAGCCCCAGCATTTT
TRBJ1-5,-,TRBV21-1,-,CASSKKGGRVDRGRGSNQPQHF,TGTGCCAGCAGCAAAAAGGGCGGGCGGGTCGACAGGGGGCGCGGTAGCAATCAGCCCCAGCATTTT
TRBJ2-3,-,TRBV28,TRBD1,CASSSLRTGYADTQYF,TGTGCCAGCAGTTCTCTTCGGACAGGGTATGCAGATACGCAGTATTTT
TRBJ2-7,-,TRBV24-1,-,CATSDNKIQGPLSYEQYF,TGTGCCACCAGTGACAATAAAATACAGGGCCCTCTCTCCTACGAGCAGTACTTC
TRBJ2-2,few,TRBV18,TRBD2,CASSRLASGLTGELFF,TGTGCCAGCTCACGACTAGCGAGTGGCCTCACCGGGGAGCTGTTTTTT
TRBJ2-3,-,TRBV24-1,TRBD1,CATSLRDRAPDTQYF,TGTGCCACCAGTCTTCGGGACAGGGCCCCAGATACGCAGTATTTT
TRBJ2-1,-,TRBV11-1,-,CASSRDGGVGNEQFF,TGTGCCAGCAGCCGAGACGGCGGGGTGGGCAATGAGCAGTTCTTC
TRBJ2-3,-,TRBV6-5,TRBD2,CASRSTSGGDTQYF,TGTGCCAGCAGATCGACTAGCGGGGGAGATACGCAGTATTTT
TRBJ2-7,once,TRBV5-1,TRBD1,CASSVGTGGTYEQYF,TGCGCCAGCAGCGTAGGGACAGGGGGCACCTACGAGCAGTACTTC
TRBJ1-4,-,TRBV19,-,CASNQGWSEKLFF,TGTGCCAGTAATCAGGGATGGAGTGAAAAACTGTTTTTT
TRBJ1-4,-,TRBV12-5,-,CASGLVGRGEKLFF,TGTGCTAGTGGTTTGGTGGGTAGAGGTGAAAAACTGTTTTTT
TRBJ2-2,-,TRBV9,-,CASSVGRWASFPGELFF,TGTGCCAGCAGCGTAGGTCGGTGGGCGAGTTTCCCCGGGGAGCTGTTTTTT
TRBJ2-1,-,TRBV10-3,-,CAISAGEAYYNEQFF,TGTGCCATCAGTGCAGGGGAAGCCTACTACAATGAGCAGTTCTTC
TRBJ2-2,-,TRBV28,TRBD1,CASSRQGAGTGELFF,TGTGCCAGCAGCCGGCAGGGGGCGGGAACCGGGGAGCTGTTTTTT
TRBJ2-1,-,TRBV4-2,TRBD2,CASSLGLAGDNEQFF,TGTGCCAGCAGCCTAGGACTAGCGGGGGATAATGAGCAGTTCTTC
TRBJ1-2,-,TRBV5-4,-,CASSFDRFNYGYTF,TGTGCCAGCAGCTTTGACAGGTTTAACTATGGCTACACCTTC
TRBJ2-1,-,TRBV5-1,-,CASSPQGDFNNEQFF,TGCGCCAGCAGCCCCCAGGGGGACTTTAACAATGAGCAGTTCTTC
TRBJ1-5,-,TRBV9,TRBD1,CASSPRDSSIDQPQHF,TGTGCCAGCAGCCCCCGGGACAGCTCGATAGATCAGCCCCAGCATTTT
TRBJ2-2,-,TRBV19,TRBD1,CASSKARGFTGELFF,TGTGCCAGTAGTAAAGCCAGGGGGTTTACTGGGGAGCTGTTTTTT
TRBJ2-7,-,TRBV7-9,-,CASSLDTLEQYF,TGTGCCAGCAGCTTAGACACCTTGGAGCAGTACTTC
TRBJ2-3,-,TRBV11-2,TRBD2,CASSLAVGTSGGSDTQYF,TGTGCCAGCAGCTTAGCTGTCGGGACTAGCGGGGGGTCAGATACGCAGTATTTT
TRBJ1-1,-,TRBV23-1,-,CASKGRVRTEAFF,TGCGCCAGCAAAGGCAGGGTCCGCACTGAAGCTTTCTTT
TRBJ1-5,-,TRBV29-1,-,CSATDSYNQPQHF,TGCAGCGCTACGGACAGTTATAATCAGCCCCAGCATTTT
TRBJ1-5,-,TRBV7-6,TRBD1,CASSGRQGTDQPQHF,TGTGCCAGCAGCGGTCGACAGGGAACGGATCAGCCCCAGCATTTT